This paragraph reports one T cell receptor (beta chain). The antigen remains undetermined. TCRdb keeps only in-frame clones here, not all; method: immunoSEQ multiplex PCR. The sample records about 38,000 clones, roughly four fifths being singletons. Per the germline V gene, CDR1 is PRHDT and CDR2 is FYEKMQ (reference sequence). The CDR3 totals 17 residues. Trimming stripped 2 bases from V and 4 bases from J, with 19 bases between. This sample is part of a study of graft-versus-host responses after intestinal transplantation. On the study more broadly: In this cohort, recipients had multivisceral, liver-intestinal, or isolated intestinal transplants. Recipients were all induced with anti-thymocyte globulin, then given tacrolimus and steroids for about 3 years. The study, taken as a whole, reports: In recipient marrow, GvH clones were found, and some appeared first in ileum or blood.

The sample here was PBMCs, taken roughly 1,000 days after transplant. The V call is TRBV13, the J call TRBJ2-3; no reliable D call. The source is a human patient who received an intestinal transplant, so some T cells may come from the graft donor. Here the CDR3 DNA reads TGTGCCAGCAGCTTAAGACGGCCGACCCCCGGCGCAGATACGCAGTATTTT. Translated, it gives CASSLRRPTPGADTQYF.